This TCR beta chain was profiled in a study of read filtering for tumor transcriptome and immune sequencing. Turning to the study itself: DNase treatment preceded whole-transcriptome library preparation. IR-seq gave about 3.5 to 10.27 million TCR reads per sample; RNA-seq gave roughly 80 to 1273.

Molecular barcoded adaptors covering alpha/delta and beta/gamma chains were used on roughly 400 ng RNA. Each CDR3 protein is one row after TCRdb ran MiXCR on the reads. Here the sample spans 15,000 to 20,000 distinct CDR3 sequences, approximately 20% being singletons. V lost 5 bases to trimming and J lost 6 bases; unmatched junction nucleotides: 19. The CDR3 is 18 residues long. The germline gives CDR1 MDHEN, CDR2 SYDVKM. Many counts were recorded for this clonotype. Sampling of bone marrow took place during active disease in every patient. Sequencing was carried out using a population of CD138-negative cells sorted from bone marrow. This sequence was found in a donor aged 40 or over with multiple myeloma. The chain links TRBV28 to TRBJ2-4; TRBD1 agrees at 7 bases. CDR3 loop: CASSMGQRLGASVNIQYF. For the CDR3, the DNA is TGTGCCAGCAGTATGGGACAGCGTCTGGGAGCCTCCGTAAACATTCAGTACTTC.